The 28 T cell receptor beta chains below were found in one sample sequenced in a study of blood T cells in healthy people across ages. Primers used in a second PCR of about 6 to 12 cycles were a sample-barcoded 5' primer and a J-beta primer mix. TCRdb processed the 5' RACE reads anew with MiXCR; each CDR3 protein has one entry. Among over 1,500,000 distinct CDR3 sequences listed, 49% were seen once. The sequencing input was blood. Every receptor here comes from a woman aged 40 to 49 in good health.

The chain recombines TRBV29-1 with TRBJ1-2; D remains unclear. The V end lost 7 bases, the J end lost 1 base, and 13 bases lay between the germline ends. Per the germline V gene, CDR1 is SQVTM and CDR2 is ANQGSEA. This CDR3 is built from 13 residues. The CDR3 is CSADQRLNYGYTF. DNA of the CDR3: TGCAGCGCTGACCAAAGGCTTAACTATGGCTACACCTTC.

The V and J genes are TRBV13 and TRBJ2-1, with D possibly called TRBD1 or TRBD2 (6 bases each). Trimming removed 1 base from V and 8 bases from J, with 9 bases in between. Germline lookup yields CDR1 PRHDT and CDR2 FYEKMQ (reference sequence). This CDR3 region has 13 residues. Here the CDR3 DNA reads TGTGCCAGCAGCTTAGACAGGGAGGATGAGCAGTTCTTC. Amino acids: CASSLDREDEQFF.

The chain combines TRBV5-1 with TRBJ2-6; 8 nucleotides line up with TRBD1. The J segment lost 2 bases and the V segment lost 2 bases, leaving 6 bases of the junction unmatched. Looked up from germline, CDR1 is SGHRS and CDR2 is YFSETQ. The CDR3 has 17 residues. The CDR3 DNA is TGCGCCAGCAGCTTCTCATCAGGGGGCCCTGGGGCCAACGTCCTGACTTTC. This gives the protein CASSFSSGGPGANVLTF.

This rearrangement joins TRBV7-2 to TRBJ2-5; 8 bases are a match to TRBD1. The J call may be incorrect, as the DNA end agrees better with TRBJ2-7. The CDR3 contains 13 residues. The germline V gene encodes CDR1 SGHTA and CDR2 FQGNSA. As DNA, the CDR3 is TGTGCCAGCACCCTAACAGGGGGCTACGAGCAGTACTTC. Encoded protein: CASTLTGGYEQYF.

The V and J genes are TRBV7-2 and TRBJ1-6; 7 bases align to TRBD1. Germline assignment: CDR1 SGHTA and CDR2 FQGNSA. CDR3 length equals 16 residues. Trimming cost V 5 bases and J 4 bases; bases outside gene matches: 8. The CDR3 DNA reads TGTGCCAGCAGCCCGAAGGGACAGTTGTATAATTCACCCCTCCACTTT. Its translation: CASSPKGQLYNSPLHF. The full variable domain, completed using reference TRBV7-2 and TRBJ1-6, is GAGVSQSPSNKVTEKGKDVELRCDPISGHTALYWYRQSLGQGLEFLIYFQGNSAPDKSGLPSDRFSAERTGGSVSTLTIQRTQQEDSAVYLCASSPKGQLYNSPLHFGNGTRLTVT.

J is TRBJ2-3 and V is TRBV21-1; TRBD2, as called in the table, went unchecked against the DNA. TRBV21-1 is flagged as a pseudogene. This CDR3 contains 16 residues. DNA for the CDR3: TGTGCCAGCAGCAAACTTAAGCGGGGTAGCACAGATACGCAGTATTTT. Amino acid sequence: CASSKLKRGSTDTQYF.

V and J are TRBV27 and TRBJ2-4; 8 positions match TRBD1. V lost 2 bases and J lost 8; bases outside the gene matches: 11. From germline, CDR1 is MNHEY and CDR2 SMNVEV (reference sequence). The CDR3 is 16 amino acids. This CDR3 is CASSLNHGDRLDIQYF. CDR3 DNA: TGTGCCAGCAGTTTAAACCATGGGGACAGGTTAGACATTCAGTACTTC.

This clonotype was counted at least ten times. The chain links TRBV7-2 to TRBJ1-5; 7 nucleotides align to TRBD1. The CDR3 totals 19 residues. Germline V gene data show CDR1 as SGHTA and CDR2 as FQGNSA. After removal of 5 bases from V and 0 bases from J, the junction contained 16 bases not matched to a gene. CDR3 bases: TGTGCCAGCAGCGAACCAGTTTTCGGGGACAGCTATAGCAATCAGCCCCAGCATTTT. Encoded protein: CASSEPVFGDSYSNQPQHF.

This clonotype was observed a handful of times. V is TRBV27 and J is TRBJ2-3; TRBD2 agrees at 13 bases. There are 17 residues in the CDR3. V gave up 4 bases and J gave up 2 bases; unmatched junction bases: 6. The germline V gene encodes CDR1 MNHEY and CDR2 SMNVEV (reference sequence). CDR3 nucleotides: TGTGCCAGCAGTTCTCGGACTAGCGGGGGTTTCACAGATACGCAGTATTTT. Translated, it gives CASSSRTSGGFTDTQYF.

This clonotype has more than one count but fewer than ten. The chain's CDR3 is CASRSRGTYNEQFF. CDR3 sequence (DNA): TGTGCCAGCAGATCTAGAGGGACCTACAATGAGCAGTTCTTC. This rearrangement joins TRBV28 to TRBJ2-1; D might be TRBD2 (5 bases). V was clipped by 6 bases and J by 2 bases, with 11 bases between them. The CDR3 covers 14 residues. The germline CDR1 and CDR2 sequences are MDHEN and SYDVKM.

CDR3 amino acids: CSAQRQGNGYGYTF. The CDR3 nucleotides read TGCAGTGCTCAAAGACAGGGGAACGGGTATGGCTACACCTTC. V gene TRBV20-1 combines with J gene TRBJ1-2; 8 nucleotides match TRBD1. V dropped 5 bases and J dropped 5; count of bases not matched to a gene: 10. The CDR3 totals 14 residues. Germline values: CDR1 DFQATT, CDR2 SNEGSKA (reference sequence).

This clonotype came up once. The chain joins TRBV28 to TRBJ2-7; 7 bases fit TRBD1. V was pared by 11 bases and J by 5 bases, with 9 bases of the junction left unmatched. CDR3 length: 12 residues. Germline CDR1 MDHEN, CDR2 SYDVKM. The CDR3 protein is CALGTDPDEQYF. CDR3 sequence (DNA): TGTGCCCTCGGGACAGACCCCGACGAGCAGTACTTC.

The chain links TRBV20-1 to TRBJ2-4; a weak D match, TRBD1 (5 bases). The assigned J gene may be wrong: the sequence end matches TRBJ2-7 better. The CDR3 extends over 12 amino acids. CDR1 is DFQATT, CDR2 SNEGSKA, per germline (reference sequence). The CDR3 nucleotides read TGCAGTGTTACAGGCTCCAACTACGAGCAGTACTTC. Translating it yields CSVTGSNYEQYF.

The genes are TRBV6-5 and TRBJ2-7, with D possibly TRBD1 on 6 matching bases. V lost 0 bases and J lost 4, with 13 bases in between. The germline V gene has CDR1 MNHEY and CDR2 SVGAGI. The CDR3 sequence is 15 residues long. The CDR3 here is CASSYSTQGGYEQYF. DNA of the CDR3: TGTGCCAGCAGTTACTCGACACAGGGTGGTTACGAGCAGTACTTC.

Turning to this clonotype: An end of the junction does not agree with germline; a read error may underlie this. The chain combines TRBV24-1 with TRBJ2-4; D is ambiguous. The CDR3 consists of 13 residues. In germline, CDR1 is KGHDR, CDR2 SFDVKD. DNA of the CDR3: TGTGCCGCCAGCTCACCGGCCAAAAACATTCAGTACTTC. Amino acid sequence: CAASSPAKNIQYF.

This clonotype has just a few counts. The genes are TRBV7-9 and TRBJ1-6; D call uncertain. Trimming removed 2 bases at V and 7 bases at J, with 12 bases between. This CDR3 comprises 15 residues. Germline CDR1 reads SEHNR; CDR2 reads FQNEAQ (reference sequence). The DNA of the CDR3 is TGTGCCAGCAGCTTATTCAACCGGGAAAATTCACCCCTCCACTTT. Its translation is CASSLFNRENSPLHF.

This clonotype was observed a handful of times. The gene calls are TRBV4-2 and TRBJ2-7, with D possibly being TRBD2 (6 bases). Trimming removed 0 bases at V and 6 bases at J, with 12 bases between. The length of the CDR3 is 14 residues. The germline V gene encodes CDR1 LGHNA and CDR2 YNFKEQ. CDR3 nucleotides: TGTGCCAGCAGCCAAGAGGAGGGATGGTGCGAGCAGTACTTC. Protein sequence: CASSQEEGWCEQYF.

Only a few counts were recorded for this clonotype. The CDR3 region has the DNA TGTGCCAGCAGTTACGGGGGGGTAGACTATGGCTACACCTTC. Protein product: CASSYGGVDYGYTF. The V gene is TRBV6-5, the J gene TRBJ1-2, with D perhaps TRBD1 (5 bases). CDR3 size: 14 residues. Germline loops: CDR1 MNHEY, CDR2 SVGAGI. V lost 2 bases, J lost 3 bases, and 10 bases lay in between.

The V and J genes are TRBV7-2 and TRBJ1-1; D gene uncertain. Germline V gene lookup returns CDR1 SGHTA and CDR2 FQGNSA. Trimming removed 4 bases from V and 0 bases from J, with 9 bases in between. This CDR3 is 14 amino acids long. For the CDR3, the DNA is TGTGCCAGCAGCTCGGCATCCATGAACACTGAAGCTTTCTTT. This codes for CASSSASMNTEAFF.

The CDR3 protein is CASSPTPTDTQYF. The DNA for the CDR3 is TGTGCCAGCAGCCCAACCCCCACAGATACGCAGTATTTT. The chain recombines TRBV7-3 with TRBJ2-3; no clear D. CDR3 length: 13 amino acids. Per germline, CDR1 SGHTA and CDR2 FQGTGA. Deletions cut 5 bases from V and 2 bases from J, with 8 bases between. Full variable domain (remainder filled in from reference TRBV7-3 and TRBJ2-3): GAGVSQTPSNKVTEKGKYVELRCDPISGHTALYWYRQSLGQGPEFLIYFQGTGAADDSGLPNDRFFAVRPEGSVSTLKIQRTERGDSAVYLCASSPTPTDTQYFGPGTRLTVL.

This chain links TRBV5-5 with TRBJ2-7; the D gene is possibly TRBD1 (5 bases). From germline, CDR1 is SGHKS and CDR2 YYEKEE (reference sequence). The germline V and J ends were trimmed by 3 bases and 6 bases, with 10 bases remaining between them. The CDR3 is 12 amino acids. CDR3 in DNA: TGTGCCAGCAGCTCGCCTAGGGGCGAGCAGTACTTC. As protein: CASSSPRGEQYF.

This clonotype was seen only a few times. The V and J genes are TRBV27 and TRBJ2-4; D is possibly TRBD1 (6 bases). Trimming stripped 1 base from V and 15 bases from J, with 22 bases between. The CDR3 extends over 15 amino acids. Germline loops: CDR1 MNHEY, CDR2 SMNVEV (reference sequence). As DNA, the CDR3 is TGTGCCAGCAGTTTATATGGCAGGGGCACAAGAAGTAGGTACTTC. Protein: CASSLYGRGTRSRYF.

This sequence joins TRBV7-2 and TRBJ2-7; either TRBD1 or TRBD2 may supply D (5 bases each). The DNA end favors TRBJ2-5, so the J call may be wrong. The CDR3 is 15 residues long. Germline values: CDR1 SGHTA, CDR2 FQGNSA. The DNA of the CDR3 is TGTGCCAGCAGCTTAGAAAGGGACGGGACCGGGACCCAGTACTTC. This sequence encodes CASSLERDGTGTQYF.

In this sample, this clonotype turned up many times. The CDR3 loop is CSVEEWQLRETQYF. CDR3 DNA sequence: TGCAGCGTTGAAGAATGGCAGCTGAGAGAGACCCAGTACTTC. V is TRBV29-1 and J is TRBJ2-5; D is unclear. The germline CDR1 and CDR2 sequences are SQVTM and ANQGSEA. The CDR3 is made up of 14 amino acids. V dropped 0 bases and J dropped 4 bases, with 12 bases sitting between them.

This rearrangement joins TRBV7-2 to TRBJ1-2; D is ambiguous. V was cut by 4 bases and J by 8 bases, with 11 bases left in between. Per germline, CDR1 SGHTA and CDR2 FQGNSA. CDR3 size: 12 residues. The CDR3 sequence: CASSSQYSGYTF. The CDR3, as DNA: TGTGCCAGCAGCTCCCAATACAGCGGCTACACCTTC.

Here the CDR3 reads CASSQVGESQGRGYTF. The CDR3 DNA follows: TGCGCCAGCAGCCAAGTCGGGGAGTCCCAAGGTCGTGGCTACACCTTC. The chain has TRBV4-1 and TRBJ1-2; D uncertain. CDR3 length: 16 residues. Trimming removed 1 base from V and 7 bases from J, with 19 bases in between. Germline CDR1 is MGHRA and CDR2 is YSYEKL.

This clonotype appeared a single time. With a much larger clone just one base away, this may be a read error. The chain employs TRBV3-1 and TRBJ2-1; 13 bases agree with TRBD2. CDR1 is LGHDT, CDR2 YNNKEL, per germline (reference sequence). This CDR3 is 15 amino acids long. Trimming at V came to 2 bases and at J to 9 bases, leaving 4 bases not matched to a gene. The CDR3 loop is CASSQQLAGGSEQFF. The CDR3 DNA reads TGTGCCAGCAGCCAACAACTAGCGGGGGGGAGTGAGCAGTTCTTC.

V and J are TRBV6-2 or TRBV6-3 and TRBJ1-4; D unresolved. The CDR3 is made up of 13 amino acids. Germline V gene data show CDR1 as MNHEY and CDR2 as SVGEGT. V lost 6 bases and J lost 7, with 12 bases in between. Here the CDR3 reads CASSARPGEKLFF. The CDR3 bases are TGTGCCAGCAGCGCCCGACCCGGTGAAAAACTGTTTTTT.